This T cell receptor beta chain was sequenced for a study of CD8 T cells in Susac syndrome. After extraction with the RNeasy kit, roughly 0.5 to 1 ug of the RNA was reverse transcribed using random hexamers. In TCRdb, the immunoSEQ multiplex PCR reads were re-called with MiXCR into one record per CDR3 protein. This table holds about 100,000 distinct CDR3 sequences, 95% found once. The sequencing sample was made of CD8+ T cells from PBMCs. The sequence derives from a human donor with Susac syndrome.

The CDR3 protein is CSVEGTSGRYEQYF. The CDR3 nucleotides read TGCAGCGTTGAAGGGACTAGCGGGCGCTACGAGCAGTACTTC. The chain joins TRBV29-1 to TRBJ2-7; 11 nucleotides agree with TRBD2. This CDR3 spans 14 amino acids. Germline V lookup: CDR1 SQVTM, CDR2 ANQGSEA. V lost 1 base to trimming and J lost 3 bases; unmatched junction nucleotides: 2.